This T cell receptor beta chain was identified during a study of OX40 agonist ivuxolimab in advanced cancers. Study-wide context: Participants, about 83% male, averaged around 60 years of age, ranging from about 23 to 80.

Data came from immunoSEQ multiplex PCR; TCRdb stores just in-frame clones and leaves some out. The profile shows tens of thousands of clones, approximately 90% of them singletons. Trimming cost V 5 bases and J 4 bases, with 14 bases left between them. CDR3 length: 14 residues. Germline V gene data show CDR1 as ENHRY and CDR2 as SYGVKD. The TCR originated in an adult with an advanced solid tumor such as melanoma, head and neck, liver or kidney cancer. The J gene is TRBJ1-2, the V gene TRBV10-3; maybe TRBD1 (5 bases). The starting material was CD4+ or CD8+ T cells sorted from blood, obtained in a trial of the OX40 agonist ivuxolimab. The CDR3 loop is CAISQAGQGYGYTF. CDR3 coding DNA: TGTGCCATCAGTCAGGCAGGGCAGGGCTATGGCTACACCTTC.